This is a list of T cell receptor beta chains from one sample in a study of T cells after yellow fever vaccination. Each CDR3 protein is one row after TCRdb ran MiXCR on the 5' RACE reads. The sample lists hundreds of thousands of distinct CDR3 sequences, under 25% seen once, with around an eighth in the top ten. The starting material was PBMCs, obtained 15 days after the yellow fever booster vaccination. These receptors came from a young man who received the YFV17D yellow fever vaccine. Each CDR3 is given with its conserved first and last residue. A D gene is named only where the DNA matches it firmly. Only part of the rows carry a size: once, few, many, or a class if the clone is expanded.

v_call	clone_size	d_call	j_call	cdr3_aa	cdr3_nt
TRBV29-1	NA	NA	TRBJ2-6	CSVLGSGANVLTF	TGCAGCGTTTTGGGTTCTGGGGCCAACGTCCTGACTTTC
TRBV20-1	NA	TRBD2	TRBJ2-1	CSSWGEGRNEQFF	TGCAGTTCCTGGGGGGAGGGCCGAAATGAGCAGTTCTTC
TRBV15	many	TRBD2	TRBJ2-2	CATSTGLAGSTGELFF	TGTGCCACCAGCACGGGACTAGCGGGTTCCACCGGGGAGCTGTTTTTT
TRBV9	NA	TRBD1	TRBJ2-1	CASSTGQGVYNEQFF	TGTGCCAGCAGCACGGGACAGGGGGTTTACAATGAGCAGTTCTTC
TRBV24-1	NA	NA	TRBJ1-1	CATSDKTGFAEAFF	TGTGCCACCAGTGACAAGACAGGTTTCGCTGAAGCTTTCTTT
TRBV18	NA	NA	TRBJ2-2	CASSSRGPGGPGELFF	TGTGCCAGCTCATCACGGGGACCAGGAGGTCCCGGGGAGCTGTTTTTT
TRBV2	few	NA	TRBJ2-1	CASSERQMNEQFF	TGTGCCAGCAGTGAAAGACAGATGAATGAGCAGTTCTTC
TRBV7-2	few	TRBD2	TRBJ2-1	CASSLMTSVVSNEQFF	TGTGCCAGCAGCTTAATGACTAGCGTAGTATCCAATGAGCAGTTCTTC
TRBV3-1	NA	TRBD2	TRBJ2-4	CASSQAASGSLGIQYF	TGTGCCAGCAGCCAAGCGGCTAGCGGGAGTTTGGGCATTCAGTACTTC
TRBV9	NA	NA	TRBJ2-1	CASSGREQFF	TGTGCCAGCAGCGGACGGGAGCAGTTCTTC
TRBV7-2	once	NA	TRBJ2-3	CASSTNLRGGTDTQYF	TGTGCCAGCAGTACCAACCTCAGGGGAGGAACAGATACGCAGTATTTT
TRBV28	NA	NA	TRBJ1-6	CASGTGLNNSPLHF	TGTGCCAGCGGCACGGGACTTAATAATTCACCCCTCCACTTT
TRBV11-2	NA	TRBD2	TRBJ2-1	CASSLDGAAGVPSYNEQFF	TGTGCCAGCAGCTTAGATGGAGCAGCGGGAGTCCCCTCCTACAATGAGCAGTTCTTC
TRBV7-3	few	NA	TRBJ2-1	CASSPAEGGCVWSYNEQFF	TGTGCCAGCAGCCCGGCCGAAGGGGGTTGCGTTTGGTCATACAATGAGCAGTTCTTC
TRBV10-3	few	TRBD1	TRBJ1-5	CAISETGQGIQPQHF	TGTGCCATCAGTGAGACGGGACAGGGGATTCAGCCCCAGCATTTT
TRBV7-2	few	NA	TRBJ2-1	CASSRGGGNNEQFF	TGTGCCAGCAGTCGTGGGGGCGGGAACAATGAGCAGTTCTTC
TRBV10-3	NA	TRBD2	TRBJ2-7	CAISEKDDSGPYEQYF	TGTGCCATCAGTGAGAAGGATGATAGCGGGCCATACGAGCAGTACTTC
TRBV7-8	few	TRBD1	TRBJ2-3	CASSSTWTGADTQYF	TGTGCCAGCAGCTCAACCTGGACAGGGGCAGATACGCAGTATTTT
TRBV7-2	few	NA	TRBJ2-2	CASSLAFAITGELFF	TGTGCCAGCAGCTTAGCGTTCGCGATCACCGGGGAGCTGTTTTTT
TRBV10-3	few	NA	TRBJ2-3	CANSDGADTQYF	TGTGCCAACTCGGACGGGGCAGATACGCAGTATTTT
TRBV20-1	NA	NA	TRBJ1-2	CSARDIRGYTF	TGCAGTGCTAGAGATATACGTGGCTACACCTTC
TRBV12-3/TRBV12-4	NA	TRBD1	TRBJ2-7	CASSIRDSGEQYF	TGTGCCAGCAGCATCAGGGACAGTGGAGAGCAGTACTTC
TRBV20-1	few	NA	TRBJ2-5	CSATGLETQYF	TGCAGTGCCACAGGGTTAGAGACCCAGTACTTC
TRBV18	NA	NA	TRBJ2-4	CASSPFGLTTNIQYF	TGTGCCAGCTCACCATTCGGCTTGACAACAAACATTCAGTACTTC
TRBV28	many	NA	TRBJ2-1	CASSLQGSAYNEQFF	TGTGCCAGCAGTTTGCAGGGGTCAGCCTACAATGAGCAGTTCTTC
TRBV5-3	few	TRBD1	TRBJ2-7	CARRSYRGLMRRCLSDEQYF	TGTGCCAGAAGATCGTACAGGGGGCTTATGAGGAGGTGTCTATCGGACGAGCAGTACTTC
TRBV6-1	few	TRBD2	TRBJ2-3	CASRGLAGVKDTQYF	TGTGCCAGCAGGGGACTAGCGGGAGTGAAAGATACGCAGTATTTT
TRBV11-2	NA	NA	TRBJ2-4	CASSLDRRLAKNIQYF	TGTGCCAGCAGCTTGGACAGAAGACTAGCCAAAAACATTCAGTACTTC
TRBV25-1	NA	TRBD1	TRBJ1-2	CAYRGNYGYTF	TGTGCCTACAGGGGGAACTATGGCTACACCTTC
TRBV21-1	NA	NA	TRBJ1-5	CARGTGLCQPQHF	TGTGCCAGGGGTACAGGGCTTTGCCAGCCCCAGCATTTT
TRBV20-1	many	NA	TRBJ2-7	CSASPDSYEQYF	TGCAGTGCTAGTCCTGACAGCTACGAGCAGTACTTC
TRBV5-2	NA	NA	TRBJ2-7	CASNMPDRSSYAQYF	TGTGCCAGCAACATGCCTGACAGGAGCTCCTACGCGCAGTACTTC
TRBV12-3/TRBV12-4	NA	NA	TRBJ2-3	CASSLKGAITDTQYF	TGTGCCAGCAGTTTAAAGGGTGCAATAACAGATACGCAGTATTTT
TRBV7-6	NA	TRBD1	TRBJ1-1	CASSLVPAGTANTEAFF	TGTGCCAGCAGCTTAGTCCCAGCCGGGACAGCGAACACTGAAGCTTTCTTT
TRBV7-2	few	NA	TRBJ2-3	CASSTYTGGTDTQYF	TGTGCCAGCAGCACCTATACGGGTGGTACAGATACGCAGTATTTT
TRBV6-1	few	NA	TRBJ2-5	CASSSTGKETQYF	TGTGCCAGCAGTAGCACAGGGAAGGAGACCCAGTACTTC
TRBV5-1	NA	NA	TRBJ2-1	CASSHGGRDEQFF	TGCGCCAGCAGCCATGGAGGGCGCGATGAGCAGTTCTTC
TRBV15	few	TRBD2	TRBJ2-5	CATSRASGLAGAETQYF	TGTGCCACCAGCAGGGCTAGTGGACTAGCGGGAGCGGAGACCCAGTACTTC
TRBV30	NA	NA	TRBJ2-1	CAWSGGQSSYNEQFF	TGTGCCTGGAGTGGCGGCCAGAGCTCCTACAATGAGCAGTTCTTC
TRBV28	NA	TRBD1	TRBJ2-5	CASSLPSGGRETQYF	TGTGCCAGCAGTTTACCCTCAGGGGGCCGAGAGACCCAGTACTTC
TRBV29-1	NA	TRBD1	TRBJ2-1	CSGLDRAQFF	TGCAGCGGCCTGGACAGGGCGCAGTTCTTC
TRBV14	few	NA	TRBJ2-3	CASSLSGRLGTDTQYF	TGTGCCAGCAGCTTATCGGGCAGGCTGGGCACAGATACGCAGTATTTT
TRBV6-5	NA	NA	TRBJ1-1	CASSYSPSVNTEAFF	TGTGCCAGCAGTTACTCCCCTTCAGTTAACACTGAAGCTTTCTTT
TRBV6-1	few	NA	TRBJ2-2	CASSRAGAPGELFF	TGTGCCAGCAGTAGGGCTGGAGCCCCCGGGGAGCTGTTTTTT
TRBV6-1	NA	TRBD1	TRBJ2-5	CASIITGVQGTKYF	TGTGCCAGCATCATCACAGGGGTCCAGGGGACCAAGTACTTC
TRBV25-1	NA	NA	TRBJ2-7	CASSDRGTEQYF	TGTGCCAGCAGTGACCGAGGGACCGAGCAGTACTTC
TRBV6-5	few	NA	TRBJ2-2	CASSYSAGVVRELFF	TGTGCCAGCAGTTACTCCGCAGGGGTCGTTAGGGAGCTGTTTTTT
TRBV20-1	NA	NA	TRBJ2-1	CSARDAVADIYNEQFF	TGCAGTGCTAGAGATGCGGTAGCGGACATTTACAATGAGCAGTTCTTC
TRBV20-1	few	NA	TRBJ2-1	CSARDPQGGYNEQFF	TGCAGTGCTAGAGATCCGCAGGGGGGGTACAATGAGCAGTTCTTC